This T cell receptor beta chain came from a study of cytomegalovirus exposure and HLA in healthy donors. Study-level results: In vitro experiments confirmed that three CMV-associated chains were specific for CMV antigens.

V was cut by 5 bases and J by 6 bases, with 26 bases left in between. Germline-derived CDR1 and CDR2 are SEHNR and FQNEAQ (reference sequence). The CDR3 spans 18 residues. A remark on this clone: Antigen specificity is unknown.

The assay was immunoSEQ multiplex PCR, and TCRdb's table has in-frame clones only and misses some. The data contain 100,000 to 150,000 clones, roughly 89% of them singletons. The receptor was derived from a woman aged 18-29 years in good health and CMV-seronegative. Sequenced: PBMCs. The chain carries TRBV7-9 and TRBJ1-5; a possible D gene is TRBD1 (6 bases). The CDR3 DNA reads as TGTGCCAGCAGCCCCATGACAGGCGGGCCCGGGGGGGTTCAGCCCCAGCATTTT. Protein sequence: CASSPMTGGPGGVQPQHF.